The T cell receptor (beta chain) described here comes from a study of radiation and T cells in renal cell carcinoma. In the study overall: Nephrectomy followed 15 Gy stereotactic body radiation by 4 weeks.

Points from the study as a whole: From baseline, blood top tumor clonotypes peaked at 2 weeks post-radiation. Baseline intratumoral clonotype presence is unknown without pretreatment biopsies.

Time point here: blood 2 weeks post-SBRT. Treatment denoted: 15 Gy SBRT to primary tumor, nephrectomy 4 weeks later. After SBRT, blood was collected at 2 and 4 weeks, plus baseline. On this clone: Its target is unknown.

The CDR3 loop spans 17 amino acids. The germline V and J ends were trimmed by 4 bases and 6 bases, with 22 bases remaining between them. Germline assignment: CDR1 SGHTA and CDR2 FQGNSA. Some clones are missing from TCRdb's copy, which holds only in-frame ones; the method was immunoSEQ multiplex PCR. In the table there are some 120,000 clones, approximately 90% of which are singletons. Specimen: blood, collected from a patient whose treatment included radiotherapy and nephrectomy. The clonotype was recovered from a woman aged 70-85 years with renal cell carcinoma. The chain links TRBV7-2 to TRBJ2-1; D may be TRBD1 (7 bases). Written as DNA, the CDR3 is TGTGCCAGCAGCTCAACAATAGGAGGGGGCTGGGCCAATGAGCAGTTCTTC. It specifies CASSSTIGGGWANEQFF.